Below, 11 T cell receptor beta chains from the same sample are listed, as sequenced in a study of blood T cell repertoires in COVID-19. The assay was immunoSEQ multiplex PCR, and TCRdb's table has in-frame clones only and misses some. This sample has about 54,000 clones; approximately 88% occur once, and the top ten carry around 3.2%. The sequencing sample was made of peripheral blood. These receptors all come from a human donor in a cohort sampled during active COVID-19.

The rearrangement uses TRBV3-1 (or the pseudogene TRBV3-2) and TRBJ2-5; D is unclear. Trimming pared 3 bases from V and 5 bases from J, leaving 4 bases between. Per the germline V gene, CDR1 is LGHDT and CDR2 is YNNKEL (reference sequence). The CDR3 runs 11 residues. The CDR3 is CASSHRETQYF. CDR3 DNA sequence: TGTGCCAGCAGCCACAGGGAGACCCAGTACTTC.

This chain links TRBV7-2 with TRBJ2-3; 10 nucleotides line up with TRBD2. V dropped 5 bases and J dropped 8; count of bases not matched to a gene: 10. The CDR3 runs 15 residues. CDR1 SGHTA and CDR2 FQGNSA come from the germline V gene. DNA of the CDR3: TGTGCCAGCAGCCCCCCGGGACTAGCGCTCTTTACGCAGTATTTT. This gives the protein CASSPPGLALFTQYF.

The rearrangement links TRBV5-5 to TRBJ2-2; a weak D match, TRBD1 (5 bases). This CDR3 contains 13 residues. Germline V gives CDR1 SGHKS, CDR2 YYEKEE (reference sequence). The V end was cut by 1 base, the J end by 7 bases, with 8 bases between. The CDR3 protein is CASSLRGGGELFF. As DNA, the CDR3 is TGTGCCAGCAGCTTGAGGGGTGGCGGGGAGCTGTTTTTT.

The V and J genes are TRBV7-2 and TRBJ2-1, with a weak D call TRBD2 (5 bases). V lost 5 bases to trimming and J lost 1 base, with 12 bases between them. Germline V gene sequence: CDR1 SGHTA, CDR2 FQGNSA. CDR3 length: 15 residues. This CDR3 reads CASSVSPGSYNEQFF. CDR3 nucleotide sequence: TGTGCCAGCAGCGTGTCTCCGGGGTCCTACAATGAGCAGTTCTTC.

The rearrangement links TRBV5-4 to TRBJ2-5; D gene unclear. The CDR3 is 14 amino acids. The germline V and J ends were trimmed by 1 base and 0 bases, with 7 bases remaining between them. Per the germline V gene, CDR1 is SGHNT and CDR2 is YYREEE (reference sequence). The CDR3 loop is CASSLYRDQETQYF. CDR3 sequence (DNA): TGTGCCAGCAGCTTGTACCGGGACCAAGAGACCCAGTACTTC.

The chain recombines TRBV9 with TRBJ2-4; D might be TRBD1 (6 bases). This CDR3 has 15 amino acids. Germline CDR1 SGDLS, CDR2 YYNGEE. Deletions cut 3 bases from V and 3 bases from J, with 13 bases between. The CDR3 nucleotides read TGTGCCAGCAGCGAAAGAGAAGGGGGCAAAAACATTCAGTACTTC. This sequence encodes CASSEREGGKNIQYF.

The genes are TRBV7-2 and TRBJ1-3; D is uncertain. Germline V lookup: CDR1 SGHTA, CDR2 FQGNSA. V lost 2 bases and J lost 5, with 16 bases in between. The CDR3 runs 16 residues. The CDR3 nucleotides are TGTGCCAGCAGCTTACAGGCCATAAGGTCCAGAAACACCATATATTTT. Residues: CASSLQAIRSRNTIYF.

The chain links TRBV4-1 to TRBJ2-7; D perhaps matches TRBD2 (5 bases). Germline-derived CDR1 and CDR2 are MGHRA and YSYEKL. V was trimmed by 0 bases and J by 3 bases, leaving 15 bases between them. The CDR3 extends over 16 amino acids. The CDR3 reads CASSQERVRGIYEQYF. The CDR3 DNA follows: TGCGCCAGCAGCCAAGAAAGGGTTCGGGGAATCTACGAGCAGTACTTC.

The chain links TRBV11-3 to TRBJ2-2; 14 positions agree with TRBD2. Germline V gene lookup returns CDR1 SGHNT and CDR2 YENEEA. This CDR3 spans 17 amino acids. With 5 bases clipped from V and 6 bases from J, the junction kept 8 bases outside the gene matches. The CDR3 DNA sequence: TGTGCCAGCAGCCCCCGAGGACTAGCGGGGGGCGCCGGGGAGCTGTTTTTT. Its protein is CASSPRGLAGGAGELFF.

The chain uses TRBV5-1 and TRBJ2-7; 9 nucleotides match TRBD1. Looked up from germline, CDR1 is SGHRS and CDR2 is YFSETQ. This CDR3 contains 14 residues. The junction had 9 bases not matched to a gene; V was cut back by 4 bases and J by 7 bases. For the CDR3, the DNA is TGCGCCAGCAGCCTTAGGACAGGGGAGGGAGAGCAGTACTTC. This sequence encodes CASSLRTGEGEQYF.

The chain links TRBV5-4 to TRBJ2-5; TRBD2 matches 9 bases. The germline gives CDR1 SGHNT, CDR2 YYREEE (reference sequence). The CDR3 loop spans 13 amino acids. After removal of 6 bases from V and 5 bases from J, the junction contained 5 bases not matched to a gene. The CDR3 here is CASTAGGRETQYF. The CDR3 DNA follows: TGTGCCAGCACCGCGGGGGGGCGGGAGACCCAGTACTTC.